This TCR beta chain was recorded in a study of cytomegalovirus exposure and HLA in healthy donors. Study outcomes and limitations: Many donors carried some public TCRs, although rarity characterized most TCR sequences.

Separation from the roughly 700-subject first cohort characterized the roughly 120-subject validation cohort, to which the donors belonged. With respect to this clone: No antigen is known for it.

Profiled with immunoSEQ multiplex PCR; TCRdb holds only in-frame clones, not every one. This table holds more than 250,000 clones, about nine tenths found once. CDR3 length: 14 amino acids. Germline V gene lookup returns CDR1 SGDLS and CDR2 YYNGEE. The V gene lost 0 bases and the J gene lost 7 bases, with 11 bases spanning the gap. The source is a young woman in good health and CMV-seronegative. What was sequenced was PBMCs. The chain is built from TRBV9 and TRBJ2-1; D might be TRBD2 (5 bases). The CDR3 loop reads CASSVGEIGNEQFF. CDR3 nucleotide sequence: TGTGCCAGCAGCGTAGGGGAGATTGGAAATGAGCAGTTCTTC.